The clone carrying this T cell receptor (beta chain) turned up a few times. Antigen unknown. The PCR contained 60 Vbeta and 13 Jbeta primers. Measured with immunoSEQ multiplex PCR; TCRdb has only the in-frame clones, and not every one. The data show 97,000 or so clones, roughly three fifths seen once. The entry originates in a study of cytomegalovirus exposure and HLA in healthy donors. Germline V gene sequence: CDR1 SGHRS, CDR2 YFSETQ. CDR3 size: 15 residues. J was trimmed by 7 bases and V by 0 bases; bases with no gene match: 6. Whole-study results and caveats: Reported findings show TCR beta sequences accurately forecast HLA-A and HLA-B alleles in most subjects.

This clonotype originated in a human donor in good health. The chain recombines TRBV5-1 with TRBJ1-5; 8 bases align to TRBD1. The sequencing sample was made of PBMCs. The CDR3: CASSLGGQVYQPQHF. Written as DNA, the CDR3 is TGCGCCAGCAGCTTGGGGGGACAGGTCTACCAGCCCCAGCATTTT.